The rows below give T cell receptor beta chains drawn from one sample of a study of vaccination effects on CD4 cells after COVID-19. Antigens for these TCRs are unknown. Using immunoSEQ multiplex PCR, the repertoire was profiled, and TCRdb retains in-frame clones only, with some absent. Of about 54,000 clones listed, over 75% are singletons. The sample here was CD4+ T cells from PBMCs cultured with HCoV-229E spike peptides, taken before COVID-19 vaccination. The source of these receptors is a human donor who received a COVID-19 vaccine. CDR3s include the opening cysteine and the closing phenylalanine or tryptophan. Each record gives: D gene, V gene, J gene, CDR3 protein. A D gene is named only where the DNA matches it firmly.

d_gene: NA
v_gene: TRBV3-1/TRBV3-2
j_gene: TRBJ2-4
CDR3aa: CASSRSGNIQYF

d_gene: TRBD1
v_gene: TRBV24-1
j_gene: TRBJ1-2
CDR3aa: CAKTGDGYTF

d_gene: NA
v_gene: TRBV2
j_gene: TRBJ1-5
CDR3aa: CASSEAGNQPQHF

d_gene: NA
v_gene: TRBV28
j_gene: TRBJ1-1
CDR3aa: CASSLLRDGGTEAFF

d_gene: NA
v_gene: TRBV6-4
j_gene: TRBJ2-2
CDR3aa: CASRALGASPGELFF

d_gene: TRBD1
v_gene: TRBV5-5
j_gene: TRBJ2-5
CDR3aa: CASSPRSGQGMETQYF

d_gene: NA
v_gene: TRBV11-2
j_gene: TRBJ2-5
CDR3aa: CASSARVGETQYF

d_gene: TRBD1
v_gene: TRBV2
j_gene: TRBJ1-1
CDR3aa: CASRSGGGFPEAFF

d_gene: NA
v_gene: TRBV29-1
j_gene: TRBJ1-2
CDR3aa: CSGETGNYGYTF

d_gene: NA
v_gene: TRBV12-5
j_gene: TRBJ1-2
CDR3aa: CASGPWGSYYGYTF

d_gene: TRBD1
v_gene: TRBV20-1
j_gene: TRBJ1-5
CDR3aa: CSASPGTGFGEPQHF

d_gene: NA
v_gene: TRBV12-3/TRBV12-4
j_gene: TRBJ2-1
CDR3aa: CASSSPTDNEQFF

d_gene: NA
v_gene: TRBV9
j_gene: TRBJ1-1
CDR3aa: CASSIRGGNTEAFF

d_gene: NA
v_gene: TRBV7-2
j_gene: TRBJ2-3
CDR3aa: CASSLGVLGLTDTQYF

d_gene: NA
v_gene: TRBV14
j_gene: TRBJ1-1
CDR3aa: CASSRQGLMNTEAFF

d_gene: TRBD1
v_gene: TRBV5-1
j_gene: TRBJ2-1
CDR3aa: CASRDTGGVSGEQFF

d_gene: NA
v_gene: TRBV4-1
j_gene: TRBJ1-2
CDR3aa: CASSLRTGKSNYGYTF

d_gene: NA
v_gene: TRBV10-3
j_gene: TRBJ1-2
CDR3aa: CAISDSGVNYGYTF

d_gene: NA
v_gene: TRBV12-3/TRBV12-4
j_gene: TRBJ1-1
CDR3aa: CASSLIEDTEAFF

d_gene: NA
v_gene: TRBV9
j_gene: TRBJ1-1
CDR3aa: CASSSNRAENTEAFF